Listed here are 28 T cell receptor beta chains from one sample, sequenced in a study of blood T cell repertoires in COVID-19. Sequencing was performed with immunoSEQ multiplex PCR; in TCRdb, only in-frame clones are kept and a portion is missing. Of around 150,000 clones in the sample, around 90% were seen once. Source material: peripheral blood. These receptors all come from a man aged 55-75 years with acute or convalescent COVID-19.

The chain combines TRBV7-2 with TRBJ1-5; D is unclear. V was shortened by 0 bases and J by 4 bases, with 13 bases between the two germline ends. This CDR3 contains 16 residues. Per the germline V gene, CDR1 is SGHTA and CDR2 is FQGNSA. DNA for the CDR3: TGTGCCAGCAGCTTAGCGGCAGGAAGCTTTAATCAGCCCCAGCATTTT. The encoded protein is CASSLAAGSFNQPQHF.

This sequence joins TRBV19 and TRBJ1-1; D possibly corresponds to TRBD1 (6 bases). The CDR3 runs 15 residues. The V gene lost 5 bases and the J gene lost 3 bases, with 16 bases spanning the gap. The germline CDR1 and CDR2 sequences are LNHDA and SQIVND (reference sequence). The CDR3 protein is CASSPRPTGYTEAFF. The CDR3, as DNA: TGTGCCAGTAGTCCCCGCCCCACAGGGTACACTGAAGCTTTCTTT.

This clone showed up just once. The chain is built from TRBV30 and TRBJ1-2; weak D call: TRBD1 (6 bases). CDR3 size: 13 residues. CDR1 and CDR2 from the germline V gene are GTSNPN and SVGIG (reference sequence). V was pared by 0 bases and J by 5 bases, with 10 bases between. CDR3 sequence reads: CAWSVGRGYGYTF. Written as DNA, the CDR3 is TGTGCCTGGAGTGTCGGCAGGGGATATGGCTACACCTTC.

This clone was counted only a few times. The J gene is TRBJ2-1, the V gene TRBV5-1; 9 positions agree with TRBD1. This CDR3 contains 14 residues. Looked up from germline, CDR1 is SGHRS and CDR2 is YFSETQ. J was trimmed by 5 bases and V by 4 bases; bases with no gene match: 4. The CDR3 is CASSGTGRDNEQFF. The CDR3 DNA reads TGCGCCAGCAGCGGGACAGGGAGGGACAATGAGCAGTTCTTC.

The rearrangement joins TRBV7-8 to TRBJ2-1; TRBD1 is a possible D gene (5 bases). The CDR3 consists of 15 residues. Trimming pared 5 bases from V and 0 bases from J, leaving 11 bases between. CDR1 SGHVS and CDR2 FQNEAQ come from the germline V gene. CDR3 sequence reads: CASSRNRSSYNEQFF. CDR3 sequence (DNA): TGTGCCAGCAGCAGGAACAGGAGCTCCTACAATGAGCAGTTCTTC.

This clone was found once. V usage is TRBV4-1 and J usage is TRBJ1-5; maybe TRBD1 (6 bases). Trimming cost V 6 bases and J 4 bases, with 16 bases left between them. The CDR3 spans 15 residues. Germline CDR1 and CDR2: MGHRA and YSYEKL. The CDR3 bases are TGCGCCAGCAGTAATAACCGGGACACGAATCAGCCCCAGCATTTT. It codes for CASSNNRDTNQPQHF.

This clone was found once. The chain carries TRBV11-2 and TRBJ2-3; weak D call: TRBD2 (6 bases). The CDR3 is 15 residues long. The germline CDR1 and CDR2 sequences are SGHAT and FQNNGV. Between the trimmed V and J ends, which lost 3 bases and 0 bases, there was a span of 10 bases. The CDR3 loop is CASSLRRGSTDTQYF. DNA of the CDR3: TGTGCCAGCAGCTTGAGGCGGGGTAGCACAGATACGCAGTATTTT.

The chain employs TRBV24-1 and TRBJ2-7, with unresolved D. The CDR3 extends over 15 amino acids. Between the trimmed V and J ends, which lost 4 bases and 9 bases, there was a span of 21 bases. Germline CDR1 is KGHDR and CDR2 is SFDVKD. The CDR3 protein is CATSDPRQRPRRQYF. The CDR3 DNA reads TGTGCCACCAGTGACCCCCGGCAGCGTCCTCGGCGGCAGTACTTC.

The chain employs TRBV30 and TRBJ1-2; D unresolved. CDR3 length: 10 amino acids. The germline gives CDR1 GTSNPN, CDR2 SVGIG (reference sequence). Trimming removed 3 bases at V and 4 bases at J, with 3 bases between. In DNA form, the CDR3 reads TGTGCCTGGAGGAGCTATGGCTACACCTTC. The encoded protein is CAWRSYGYTF.

The gene calls are TRBV7-2 and TRBJ2-4; 8 positions agree with TRBD1. The trim removed 6 bases at V and 13 bases at J, leaving 5 bases unmatched. CDR3 length equals 11 residues. Looked up from germline, CDR1 is SGHTA and CDR2 is FQGNSA. In DNA, the CDR3 is TGTGCCAGCAGGATGACAGGGGCACAGTACTTC. It translates to CASRMTGAQYF. The full variable domain, in which reference TRBV7-2 and TRBJ2-4 provide the parts outside the CDR3, is GAGVSQSPSNKVTEKGKDVELRCDPISGHTALYWYRQSLGQGLEFLIYFQGNSAPDKSGLPSDRFSAERTGGSVSTLTIQRTQQEDSAVYLCASRMTGAQYFGAGTRLSVL.

The rearrangement uses TRBV5-1 and TRBJ2-3; 7 bases map to TRBD2. Germline trimming cut 4 bases from V and 0 bases from J; bases unmatched to any gene: 2. CDR1 and CDR2 (germline): SGHRS, YFSETQ. This CDR3 is 14 amino acids long. DNA for the CDR3: TGCGCCAGCAGCCTTAGCGGGAGCACAGATACGCAGTATTTT. Protein sequence: CASSLSGSTDTQYF.

The V gene is TRBV29-1, the J gene TRBJ2-1, with 8 bases aligning to TRBD2. This CDR3 spans 13 amino acids. J was trimmed by 6 bases and V by 4 bases; bases with no gene match: 5. Germline V CDR1 and CDR2: SQVTM, ANQGSEA. In DNA form, the CDR3 reads TGCAGCGTTGTCGCCGGGGGGGGCAATGAGCAGTTCTTC. The encoded protein is CSVVAGGGNEQFF.

The rearrangement uses TRBV5-1 and TRBJ2-1; maybe TRBD2 (5 bases). V was pared by 4 bases and J by 6 bases, with 14 bases between. The CDR3 is 14 residues long. Germline V gene lookup returns CDR1 SGHRS and CDR2 YFSETQ. In DNA, the CDR3 is TGCGCCAGCAGCCCCGGGATGTACCCCAATGAGCAGTTCTTC. The encoded protein is CASSPGMYPNEQFF.

This chain uses TRBV20-1 with TRBJ2-7, with no clear D. Germline lookup yields CDR1 DFQATT and CDR2 SNEGSKA (reference sequence). Deletions cut 2 bases from V and 5 bases from J, with 7 bases between. The CDR3 is 11 amino acids. The DNA of the CDR3 is TGCAGTGCTAGACGGTCGAACGAGCAGTACTTC. Translating it yields CSARRSNEQYF.

V gene TRBV29-1 combines with J gene TRBJ2-1, with D perhaps TRBD1 (6 bases). V shed 6 bases and J shed 6 bases, with 12 bases lying between them. The CDR3 length is 12 residues. Germline-derived CDR1 and CDR2 are SQVTM and ANQGSEA. CDR3 DNA sequence: TGCAGCGTAATCGGACAGTTCAATGAGCAGTTCTTC. Its translation is CSVIGQFNEQFF.

This clone has just one count. The chain employs TRBV2 and TRBJ1-2; possible D gene TRBD1, 6 bases. Trimming pared 7 bases from V and 9 bases from J, leaving 24 bases between. The CDR3 spans 15 residues. In germline, CDR1 is SNHLY, CDR2 FYNNEI. The CDR3 reads CASNPTGRGQGSYTF. Here the CDR3 DNA reads TGTGCCAGCAACCCCACCGGCAGGGGCCAGGGGAGCTACACCTTC.

This sequence joins TRBV24-1 and TRBJ2-5; 12 bases are a match to TRBD1. Per the germline V gene, CDR1 is KGHDR and CDR2 is SFDVKD. The CDR3 contains 15 residues. The V and J ends lost 5 bases and 5 bases, in that order; junction bases with no gene match: 5. The DNA for the CDR3 is TGTGCCACCAGTGTGGGGACAGGGGGCCGGGAGACCCAGTACTTC. Its translation is CATSVGTGGRETQYF.

V gene TRBV6-5 combines with J gene TRBJ2-5; tentatively, D is TRBD2 (6 bases). The germline gives CDR1 MNHEY, CDR2 SVGAGI. Trimming removed 6 bases from V and 5 bases from J, with 13 bases in between. CDR3 length: 13 residues. CDR3 protein: CASRPPRDETQYF. The CDR3 DNA sequence: TGTGCCAGCAGACCTCCGCGGGACGAGACCCAGTACTTC.

Notes on this clone: Other nucleotide sequences in the sample specify the same CDR3. The chain is built from TRBV6-5 and TRBJ2-7; a weak D match, TRBD2 (5 bases). Trimming took 0 bases from V and 1 from J, leaving 13 bases between them. Per the germline V gene, CDR1 is MNHEY and CDR2 is SVGAGI. This CDR3 is 16 amino acids long. The CDR3 loop reads CASSYSTGLGSYEQYF. For the CDR3, the DNA is TGTGCCAGCAGTTACTCGACGGGATTAGGTTCCTACGAGCAGTACTTC.

The chain recombines TRBV6-5 with TRBJ1-5; D is perhaps TRBD1 (6 bases). Germline CDR1 and CDR2: MNHEY and SVGAGI. This CDR3 comprises 14 residues. The ends were cut back, 3 bases at V and 4 bases at J, with 10 bases in the middle. The CDR3, as DNA: TGTGCCAGCAGTTATAAGGGGGGGAATCAGCCCCAGCATTTT. It specifies CASSYKGGNQPQHF.

The chain links TRBV5-1 to TRBJ2-1; TRBD2 matches 9 bases. The V segment lost 1 base and the J segment 4 bases; nucleotides outside the gene matches: 6. Germline CDR1 and CDR2: SGHRS and YFSETQ. The CDR3 contains 16 residues. The CDR3 sequence: CASSLSAGGLYNEQFF. The CDR3 DNA follows: TGCGCCAGCAGCTTGAGTGCGGGGGGGCTTTACAATGAGCAGTTCTTC.

The chain combines TRBV4-1 with TRBJ1-6; the D is unclear. CDR3 length: 14 amino acids. Germline loops: CDR1 MGHRA, CDR2 YSYEKL. Trimming cost V 0 bases and J 7 bases, with 7 bases left between them. The CDR3 is CASSQEGRNSPLHF. In DNA, the CDR3 is TGCGCCAGCAGCCAAGAGGGCAGAAATTCACCCCTCCACTTT.

Of note for this clone: Other DNA sequences from this sample encode an identical CDR3 as well. The chain joins TRBV6-2 or TRBV6-3 to TRBJ1-5; D call uncertain. In germline, CDR1 is MNHEY, CDR2 SVGEGT. This CDR3 region has 13 residues. V gave up 0 bases and J gave up 4 bases, with 4 bases separating them. CDR3 sequence: CASSYSANQPQHF. CDR3 nucleotides: TGTGCCAGCAGTTACTCGGCAAATCAGCCCCAGCATTTT.

The chain combines TRBV6-6 with TRBJ1-2; TRBD1 matches 9 bases. The germline V gene has CDR1 MNHNY and CDR2 SVGAGI (reference sequence). The ends lost 7 bases at V and 1 base at J; junction bases unmatched: 10. The CDR3 totals 16 residues. CDR3 bases: TGTGCCAGCACCAGGGACAGGGATTTCCTTAACTATGGCTACACCTTC. This gives the protein CASTRDRDFLNYGYTF.

This chain connects TRBV9 to TRBJ1-2; D is ambiguous. Germline CDR1 reads SGDLS; CDR2 reads YYNGEE. CDR3 length: 14 residues. Trimming left V 1 base short and J 8 bases short, with 15 bases between. The CDR3 DNA sequence: TGTGCCAGCAGCGTAAATGTCGGGGTACAGGGCTACACCTTC. This codes for CASSVNVGVQGYTF.

This clone appeared once. The V call is TRBV5-4, the J call TRBJ1-4; 9 positions match TRBD1. With V trimmed by 1 base and J by 7 bases, 5 bases remained unmatched. This CDR3 contains 15 residues. The germline V gene has CDR1 SGHNT and CDR2 YYREEE (reference sequence). CDR3 sequence (DNA): TGTGCCAGCAGCTTGAGCGGGACAGGGAGTGAAAAACTGTTTTTT. Residues: CASSLSGTGSEKLFF.

The chain recombines TRBV29-1 with TRBJ2-3, with D perhaps matching TRBD1 (5 bases). There are 14 residues in the CDR3. CDR1 is SQVTM and CDR2 is ANQGSEA in the germline V gene. V was trimmed by 5 bases and J by 0 bases, leaving 12 bases between them. The CDR3 coding sequence is TGCAGCGTTCCCTGGACACCGAGCACAGATACGCAGTATTTT. This codes for CSVPWTPSTDTQYF.

The V and J genes are TRBV5-1 and TRBJ2-1; 8 bases agree with TRBD1. Germline trimming cut 0 bases from V and 4 bases from J; bases unmatched to any gene: 6. The length of the CDR3 is 16 residues. CDR1 and CDR2 (germline): SGHRS, YFSETQ. The CDR3 sequence is CASSLGQGANYNEQFF. In DNA, the CDR3 is TGCGCCAGCAGCTTGGGGCAGGGGGCGAATTACAATGAGCAGTTCTTC.